The subject of this entry is one T cell receptor beta chain. This sample was taken from a study of glioma-infiltrating T cells after dendritic cell vaccination. On the study more broadly: Three intradermal dendritic cell vaccine injections were given every two weeks.

Unmatched junction bases numbered 8, after V lost 5 bases and J lost 5 bases. Germline values: CDR1 MNHNY, CDR2 SVGAGI (reference sequence). The CDR3 runs to 14 residues. Only in-frame clones appear in the TCRdb table, and some are missing; sequencing was by immunoSEQ multiplex PCR. The sample lists about 30,000 clones; 90% were seen once. The receptor was derived from a human donor with glioblastoma. The chain has TRBV6-6 and TRBJ2-7; 8 nucleotides agree with TRBD1. The material was blood, obtained before dendritic cell vaccination. The CDR3 spells CASSRGQGGDEQYF. In DNA, the CDR3 is TGTGCCAGCAGTCGAGGACAGGGTGGCGACGAGCAGTACTTC.